The text below deals with one TCR beta chain. Use of 60 Vbeta and 13 Jbeta primers characterized the PCR. Clones were read by immunoSEQ multiplex PCR, and TCRdb kept only the in-frame ones, dropping some. Found here are approximately 140,000 clones, about 83% of them singletons; the top ten hold approximately 13%. This record belongs to a study of cytomegalovirus exposure and HLA in healthy donors. The origin of this receptor is a man aged 35-49 years in good health and CMV-seropositive. The sequenced sample was PBMCs.

CDR3 sequence: CASSFLTSGSFSTDTQYF. CDR3 nucleotide sequence: TGTGCCAGCAGCTTTCTGACTAGCGGGAGCTTTAGCACAGATACGCAGTATTTT. The rearrangement uses TRBV5-4 and TRBJ2-3; 12 nucleotides match TRBD2. V lost 2 bases, J lost 0 bases, and 7 bases stayed unmatched. The CDR3 runs 18 residues. The germline V gene has CDR1 SGHNT and CDR2 YYREEE (reference sequence). Together with reference TRBV5-4 and TRBJ2-3, the CDR3 gives the full variable domain: ETGVTQSPTHLIKTRGQQVTLRCSSQSGHNTVSWYQQALGQGPQFIFQYYREEENGRGNFPPRFSGLQFPNYSSELNVNALELDDSALYLCASSFLTSGSFSTDTQYFGPGTRLTVL.